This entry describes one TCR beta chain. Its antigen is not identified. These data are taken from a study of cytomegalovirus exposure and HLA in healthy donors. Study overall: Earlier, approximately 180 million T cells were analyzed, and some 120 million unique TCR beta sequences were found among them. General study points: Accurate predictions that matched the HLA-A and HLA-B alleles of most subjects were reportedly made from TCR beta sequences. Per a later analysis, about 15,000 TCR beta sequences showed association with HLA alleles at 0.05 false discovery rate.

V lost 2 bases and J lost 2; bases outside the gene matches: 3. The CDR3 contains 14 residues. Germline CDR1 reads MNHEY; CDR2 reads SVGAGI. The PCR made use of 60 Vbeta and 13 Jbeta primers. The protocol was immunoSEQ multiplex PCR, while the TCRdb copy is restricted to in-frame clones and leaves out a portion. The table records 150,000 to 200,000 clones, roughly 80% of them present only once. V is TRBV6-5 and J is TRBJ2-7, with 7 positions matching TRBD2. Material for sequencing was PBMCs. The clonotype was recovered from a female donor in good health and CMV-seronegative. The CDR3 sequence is CASSYGRGTYEQYF. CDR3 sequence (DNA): TGTGCCAGCAGTTACGGGCGGGGGACCTACGAGCAGTACTTC.